Listed below are T cell receptor beta chains from one sample, sequenced in a study of T-cell memory formation after mild COVID-19. TCRdb independently ran MiXCR on the 5' RACE reads; one entry per CDR3 protein. The sample has more than 250,000 distinct CDR3 sequences, 16% seen once; the top ten hold roughly 24%. Sequencing was done on a sample of PBMCs or a T cell subset sorted from them (not recorded which). The receptor source for this set is a man between 18 and 35 years old who had mild COVID-19 (a few samples of this study predate the infection). Cell type and time point are not known. CDR3s include the opening cysteine and the closing phenylalanine or tryptophan. A D gene is named only where the DNA matches it firmly. Size values are once, few and many counts, or a class for expanded clones, and some rows have none.

V gene	clone size	J gene	D gene	CDR3 DNA	CDR3 protein
TRBV28	-	TRBJ1-5	TRBD1	TGTGCCAGCATACAACAGGGGCCTCAGCCCCAGCATTTT	CASIQQGPQPQHF
TRBV6-1	-	TRBJ1-1	-	TGTGCCAGCAGTGTCTCCGGGGGCACTGAAGCTTTCTTT	CASSVSGGTEAFF
TRBV6-2/TRBV6-3	few	TRBJ1-1	TRBD1	TGTGCCAGCAGTTACGCCGTTGAGACAGGGGATGAAGCTTTCTTT	CASSYAVETGDEAFF
TRBV20-1	-	TRBJ2-7	TRBD1	TGCAGTGCTAGTTATGGGACAGCAACCTACGAGCAGTACTTC	CSASYGTATYEQYF
TRBV5-4	few	TRBJ1-1	-	TGTGCCAGCAGCCCGGGCCTGGCCGCTGAAGCTTTCTTT	CASSPGLAAEAFF
TRBV12-3/TRBV12-4	-	TRBJ1-1	-	TGTGCCAGCAGTTTCGGGATGCTGAACACTGAAGCTTTCTTT	CASSFGMLNTEAFF
TRBV12-3/TRBV12-4	-	TRBJ2-5	-	TGTGCCAGCAGTTTAATTGGGCTCTACCAAGAGACCCAGTACTTC	CASSLIGLYQETQYF
TRBV5-1	-	TRBJ2-4	-	TGCGCCAGCAGCTGGGCCCCAGGGGGGGAGAAGAAAAACATTCAGTACTTC	CASSWAPGGEKKNIQYF
TRBV2	once	TRBJ2-3	-	TGTGCCAGCAGTCCTCCACGGACAGATACGCAGTATTTT	CASSPPRTDTQYF
TRBV29-1	-	TRBJ2-1	-	TGCAGCGTTGATCTGGGATTCGTCAATGAGCAGTTCTTC	CSVDLGFVNEQFF
TRBV9	few	TRBJ2-3	-	TGTGCCAGCAGCGTAGCTGAGGGGGGAACCACAGATACGCAGTATTTT	CASSVAEGGTTDTQYF
TRBV3-1	many	TRBJ2-7	-	TGTGCCAGCAGCCATGAGAGCAGGCAGCAGTACTTC	CASSHESRQQYF
TRBV6-4	-	TRBJ2-1	-	TGTGCCAGCAGTGACCGGACAAATAAGCAGTTCTTC	CASSDRTNKQFF
TRBV5-1	few	TRBJ2-2	TRBD1	TGCGCCAGCAGCACGACAGGGTACACCGGGGAGCTGTTTTTT	CASSTTGYTGELFF
TRBV4-2	many	TRBJ2-1	TRBD2	TGTGCCAGCAGCCAAGCCGGGACTAGCGGGTGGTTGGAGCAGTTCTTC	CASSQAGTSGWLEQFF
TRBV12-3/TRBV12-4	-	TRBJ2-2	-	TGTGCCAGCAGCCCTGGAAAGGGAACCGGGGAGCTGTTTTTT	CASSPGKGTGELFF
TRBV3-1	-	TRBJ1-4	-	TGTGCCAGCAGCCAAATCGCGGAAAAACTGTTTTTT	CASSQIAEKLFF
TRBV5-1	few	TRBJ2-5	TRBD1	TGCGCCAGCAGCCTCGACAGGGTGGCGGAGACCCAGTACTTC	CASSLDRVAETQYF
TRBV28	-	TRBJ2-5	-	TGTGCCAGCGGATACCGAGAGACCCAGTACTTC	CASGYRETQYF
TRBV5-6	few	TRBJ2-5	-	TGTGCCAGCAGCTCCAGGGGGGACCAAGAGACCCAGTACTTC	CASSSRGDQETQYF
TRBV20-1	many	TRBJ1-1	-	TGCAGTGCTAGAGACAATGAAGCTTTCTTT	CSARDNEAFF
TRBV14	few	TRBJ2-1	TRBD2	TGTGCCAGCAGCCACGGCGGGGGGCTTGGTGAGCAGTTCTTC	CASSHGGGLGEQFF
TRBV11-2	few	TRBJ1-1	TRBD1	TGTGCCAGCAGGTCGGGGACAGGGAGGACGAACACTGAAGCTTTCTTT	CASRSGTGRTNTEAFF
TRBV28	few	TRBJ2-1	-	TGTGCCAGCAGTTTAACGGACTCGACGGAGCAGTTCTTC	CASSLTDSTEQFF
TRBV5-1	-	TRBJ2-2	-	TGCGCCAGCAGCTTGACCGGGACAAGGAGGGCCGGGGAGCTGTTTTTT	CASSLTGTRRAGELFF
TRBV28	few	TRBJ2-1	TRBD2	TGTGCCACCGGGACTAGCGGGAACAATGAGCAGTTCTTC	CATGTSGNNEQFF
TRBV20-1	-	TRBJ1-2	-	TGCAGTGCTAGATTCCCCGATACCCCCTATGGCTACACCTTC	CSARFPDTPYGYTF
TRBV9	-	TRBJ1-3	TRBD1	TGTGCCAGCAGCCCCCGGGACAGCTCTGGAAACACCATATATTTT	CASSPRDSSGNTIYF
TRBV7-9	-	TRBJ2-2	-	TGTGCCAGCAGCCCAAGCCGTTGGGAGCTGTTTTTT	CASSPSRWELFF
TRBV18	-	TRBJ1-2	-	TGTGCCAGCTCACCTCGGACAGCTAACTATGGCTACACCTTC	CASSPRTANYGYTF
TRBV7-7	few	TRBJ2-3	-	TGTGCCAGCAGCTTAACCTTTCGCACAGATACGCAGTATTTT	CASSLTFRTDTQYF
TRBV12-3/TRBV12-4	-	TRBJ2-7	TRBD1	TGTGCCAGCAGTTTGGGAAACAACAGGGGAGCCTACGAGCAGTACTTC	CASSLGNNRGAYEQYF
TRBV18	many	TRBJ2-3	-	TGTGCCAGCTCACCACGGGCGGGCAGCACAGATACGCAGTATTTT	CASSPRAGSTDTQYF
TRBV5-6	few	TRBJ2-7	-	TGTGCCAGCAGTCGACAGTCACTCTACGAGCAGTACTTC	CASSRQSLYEQYF
TRBV29-1	-	TRBJ2-4	TRBD2	TGCAGCGTTGAAGATTGGGGGGAGGGGCACGACATTCAGTACTTC	CSVEDWGEGHDIQYF
TRBV6-6	-	TRBJ2-2	-	TGTGCCAGCAGTGTCCAGGGTATTACCGGGGAGCTGTTTTTT	CASSVQGITGELFF
TRBV21-1	-	TRBJ1-1	-	TGTGCCAGCAGCAAAGGTCTGGGACAGGGACTTCGGACTGAAGCTTTCTTT	CASSKGLGQGLRTEAFF
TRBV5-1	-	TRBJ2-3	-	TGCGCCAGCAGCTTGGGGCACGGATCTAGCACAGATACGCAGTATTTT	CASSLGHGSSTDTQYF